Listed here is a single T cell receptor beta chain. Its cognate antigen is unknown. This sample was included in a study of tissue T cells after allogeneic stem cell transplantation. Study results and limitations: Limitations included a small, clinically heterogeneous cohort and limited sampling depth. Within patients, tissue anatomy strongly shaped TCR repertoire composition. Only a limited share of tissue TCRs appeared in blood or spleen. The study did not identify alloreactive or antigen-specific tissue TCRs, and some clones might be persisting host cells.

Profiling relied on immunoSEQ multiplex PCR, and the TCRdb table lists in-frame clones only, not all of them. The data show hundreds of clones, with around 79% seen just once and more than 13% held by the top ten. The sample was ileal tissue, taken at autopsy. The receptor comes from a female patient aged 40-75 years with steroid-refractory graft-versus-host disease after an allogeneic stem cell transplant. The T cells may partly be graft donor cells.

CDR3 sequence reads: CASSSRDRGYEQYF. The CDR3 nucleotides are TGTGCCAGCAGCAGCCGGGACAGGGGCTACGAGCAGTACTTC. This chain connects TRBV7-2 to TRBJ2-7, with 10 positions matching TRBD1. V shed 5 bases and J 3 bases; nucleotides not matched to a gene: 4. CDR1 is SGHTA and CDR2 is FQGNSA in the germline V gene. CDR3 length equals 14 residues.